The 27 T cell receptor beta chains listed next were all sequenced from one sample in a study of shared clonotypes between healthy human individuals. Sequencing was performed with immunoSEQ multiplex PCR; in TCRdb, only in-frame clones are kept and a portion is missing. The profile shows hundreds of thousands of clones, 97% of them singletons. The material sequenced was naive CD4+ T cells sorted from blood. Specified subset: CD45RA+ positively selected. The receptors were gathered from a woman in her 30s in good health.

The chain uses TRBV9 and TRBJ1-4, with unresolved D. The V end lost 0 bases, the J end lost 3 bases, and 12 bases lay between the germline ends. This CDR3 has 16 amino acids. From germline, CDR1 is SGDLS and CDR2 YYNGEE. This chain's CDR3 is CASSVGASVPNEKLFF. The CDR3, as DNA: TGTGCCAGCAGCGTAGGGGCGTCAGTACCTAATGAAAAACTGTTTTTT.

The chain has TRBV5-1 and TRBJ2-1; 7 bases are a match to TRBD2. V shed 1 base and J 8 bases; nucleotides not matched to a gene: 9. This CDR3 is built from 15 residues. The V gene's germline CDR1 is SGHRS and CDR2 YFSETQ. CDR3 protein: CASSLLGGSKDEQFF. CDR3 sequence (DNA): TGCGCCAGCAGCTTGCTTGGCGGGAGTAAAGATGAGCAGTTCTTC.

The chain combines TRBV5-6 with TRBJ1-5; D is possibly TRBD1 (6 bases). Germline loops: CDR1 SGHDT, CDR2 YYEEEE. This CDR3 has 12 residues. V was pared by 4 bases and J by 7 bases, with 9 bases between. CDR3 in amino acids: CASSQGGQPQHF. DNA of the CDR3: TGTGCCAGCAGCCAAGGGGGACAGCCCCAGCATTTT.

The chain is built from TRBV5-1 and TRBJ1-1, with unresolved D. The germline V gene has CDR1 SGHRS and CDR2 YFSETQ. Trimming removed 0 bases from V and 5 bases from J, with 8 bases in between. CDR3 length: 13 residues. In nucleotides, the CDR3 is TGCGCCAGCAGCTTGGACAGAAGGACTGAAGCTTTCTTT. It yields the protein CASSLDRRTEAFF.

The J gene is TRBJ1-5, the V gene TRBV5-1; 9 bases match TRBD1. The V gene end was trimmed by 4 bases and the J gene end by 6 bases; junction bases not matched to a gene: 8. CDR1 is SGHRS and CDR2 is YFSETQ in the germline V gene. The CDR3 has 15 amino acids. CDR3 coding DNA: TGCGCCAGCAGCCTGTCGGGACAGGGTTTTCAGCCCCAGCATTTT. It yields the protein CASSLSGQGFQPQHF.

V and J are TRBV4-1 and TRBJ2-7; 8 bases are a match to TRBD2. The CDR3 has 15 amino acids. The ends lost 0 bases at V and 4 bases at J; junction bases unmatched: 5. Germline CDR1 reads MGHRA; CDR2 reads YSYEKL. The CDR3 coding sequence is TGCGCCAGCAGCCAAGATAAGCGGGAGCGGTACGAGCAGTACTTC. It encodes CASSQDKRERYEQYF.

The chain's CDR3 is CASSPWTGYTNEKLFF. The CDR3, as DNA: TGTGCCAGCAGCCCCTGGACAGGGTACACTAATGAAAAACTGTTTTTT. The gene calls are TRBV14 and TRBJ1-4; TRBD1 matches 8 bases. The CDR3 consists of 16 residues. Trimming removed 4 bases from V and 2 bases from J; junction bases left unmatched: 6. Germline lookup yields CDR1 SGHDN and CDR2 FVKESK.

V is TRBV25-1 and J is TRBJ2-3, with a tentative D call TRBD2 (5 bases). With 2 bases removed from V and 6 bases from J, the gap between germline ends came to 21 bases. Germline V gene lookup returns CDR1 MGHDK and CDR2 SYGVNS. There are 17 residues in the CDR3. The CDR3 DNA sequence: TGTGCCAGCAGTGAAGGGGAGTACTCTCCTACGGGGGATACGCAGTATTTT. Amino acids: CASSEGEYSPTGDTQYF.

The V gene is TRBV29-1, the J gene TRBJ2-1; D is possibly TRBD1 (6 bases). The V gene's germline CDR1 is SQVTM and CDR2 ANQGSEA. V lost 7 bases and J 3 bases, leaving 13 bases between the germline ends. This CDR3 is built from 13 residues. The CDR3 sequence: CSARDTIYNEQFF. The DNA for the CDR3 is TGCAGCGCCCGGGACACCATCTACAATGAGCAGTTCTTC.

This chain links TRBV6-6 with TRBJ2-3, with D maybe TRBD2 (5 bases). The CDR3 totals 10 residues. Trimming left V 8 bases short and J 5 bases short, with 5 bases between. Germline CDR1 MNHNY, CDR2 SVGAGI (reference sequence). The CDR3: CASRGDTQYF. The CDR3 nucleotides are TGTGCCAGCCGGGGAGATACGCAGTATTTT.

The chain has TRBV4-2 and TRBJ1-2; the match to TRBD1 covers 8 bases. J was trimmed by 8 bases and V by 0 bases; bases with no gene match: 5. The CDR3 totals 14 residues. From germline, CDR1 is LGHNA and CDR2 YNFKEQ. CDR3 residues: CASSQEVSGGGYTF. CDR3 nucleotide sequence: TGTGCCAGCAGCCAAGAGGTGTCAGGGGGCGGCTACACCTTC.

This sequence joins TRBV5-5 and TRBJ1-1; 8 positions agree with TRBD1. The CDR3 loop spans 14 amino acids. In germline, CDR1 is SGHKS, CDR2 YYEKEE (reference sequence). The V segment lost 4 bases and the J segment 4 bases; nucleotides outside the gene matches: 6. Here the CDR3 reads CASSLRTGSTEAFF. The CDR3 region has the DNA TGTGCCAGCAGCCTAAGGACAGGGTCCACTGAAGCTTTCTTT. Supplemented by reference TRBV5-5 and TRBJ1-1, the full variable domain reads DAGVTQSPTHLIKTRGQQVTLRCSPISGHKSVSWYQQVLGQGPQFIFQYYEKEERGRGNFPDRFSARQFPNYSSELNVNALLLGDSALYLCASSLRTGSTEAFFGQGTRLTVV.

The J gene is TRBJ2-7, the V gene TRBV2, with 7 bases aligning to TRBD2. The V segment lost 4 bases and the J segment 2 bases; nucleotides outside the gene matches: 8. The CDR3 has 15 amino acids. Looked up from germline, CDR1 is SNHLY and CDR2 is FYNNEI. The CDR3 protein is CASSVQRDGPYEQYF. The DNA for the CDR3 is TGTGCCAGCAGTGTCCAGCGGGATGGGCCCTACGAGCAGTACTTC.

The genes are TRBV11-2 and TRBJ2-5; no clear D gene. The end of the DNA is better explained by TRBJ2-7, so the J call may be wrong. The CDR3 runs 14 residues. Germline values: CDR1 SGHAT, CDR2 FQNNGV. CDR3 DNA: TGTGCCAGCAGCTTAGTATCCGGTTTAAGCGAGCAGTACTTC. Translation gives CASSLVSGLSEQYF.

This clone was seen a single time. The chain has TRBV6-1 and TRBJ2-7, with TRBD1 matching 7 bases. The germline CDR1 and CDR2 sequences are MNHNS and SASEGT. The junction had 8 bases not matched to a gene; V was cut back by 6 bases and J by 3 bases. This CDR3 comprises 14 residues. The CDR3 reads CASRDPGQNYEQYF. In nucleotides, the CDR3 is TGTGCCAGCAGGGATCCGGGACAGAACTACGAGCAGTACTTC.

The chain uses TRBV5-4 and TRBJ2-7, with 8 nucleotides matching TRBD1. Germline V gives CDR1 SGHNT, CDR2 YYREEE (reference sequence). The ends lost 4 bases at V and 5 bases at J; junction bases unmatched: 11. This CDR3 is 15 amino acids long. CDR3 nucleotides: TGTGCCAGCAGCAGGGGACAGGAGGTTTCAAACGAGCAGTACTTC. Encoded protein: CASSRGQEVSNEQYF.

The V gene is TRBV5-1, the J gene TRBJ2-5, with D possibly TRBD2 on 6 matching bases. This CDR3 is built from 11 residues. The V end was cut by 4 bases, the J end by 5 bases, with 6 bases between. CDR1 is SGHRS and CDR2 is YFSETQ in the germline V gene. This CDR3 reads CASSRGETQYF. The CDR3 DNA sequence: TGCGCCAGCAGCCGGGGGGAGACCCAGTACTTC.

The chain carries TRBV28 and TRBJ1-1, with D possibly being TRBD1 (6 bases). Germline CDR1 and CDR2: MDHEN and SYDVKM. This CDR3 has 15 amino acids. V was shortened by 1 base and J by 3 bases, with 12 bases between the two germline ends. The CDR3 region is CASSLYGAGDTEAFF. CDR3 in DNA: TGTGCCAGCAGTTTATACGGGGCAGGGGACACTGAAGCTTTCTTT.

The V call is TRBV5-4, the J call TRBJ2-1, with TRBD2 matching over 7 bases. Per the germline V gene, CDR1 is SGHNT and CDR2 is YYREEE (reference sequence). The CDR3 runs 14 residues. V lost 6 bases and J lost 8; bases outside the gene matches: 11. CDR3 coding DNA: TGTGCCAGCACCCCTGGCGGGAGTCGAGATGAGCAGTTCTTC. Protein sequence: CASTPGGSRDEQFF.

This chain links TRBV7-9 with TRBJ2-3; weak D call: TRBD1 (5 bases). This CDR3 is built from 16 residues. Germline V gene lookup returns CDR1 SEHNR and CDR2 FQNEAQ (reference sequence). The V gene lost 3 bases and the J gene lost 1 base, with 14 bases spanning the gap. CDR3 DNA: TGTGCCAGCAGCTTTCAGGGTGGGTTAGGCACAGATACGCAGTATTTT. Its translation is CASSFQGGLGTDTQYF. Full variable domain (outside the CDR3, taken from reference TRBV7-9 and TRBJ2-3): DTGVSQNPRHKITKRGQNVTFRCDPISEHNRLYWYRQTLGQGPEFLTYFQNEAQLEKSRLLSDRFSAERPKGSFSTLEIQRTEQGDSAMYLCASSFQGGLGTDTQYFGPGTRLTVL.

The chain links TRBV18 to TRBJ2-7, with D uncertain. The ends were cut back, 6 bases at V and 5 bases at J, with 14 bases in the middle. The V gene's germline CDR1 is KGHSH and CDR2 LQKENI. The CDR3 spans 13 residues. The CDR3 protein is CASSTTPDNEQYF. The DNA for the CDR3 is TGTGCCAGCTCCACCACCCCAGATAACGAGCAGTACTTC.

Worth noting for this clone: This sample includes further DNA sequences coding for the same CDR3. This chain links TRBV7-2 with TRBJ2-3; D remains ambiguous. The ends were cut back, 0 bases at V and 2 bases at J, with 3 bases in the middle. Germline V gene sequence: CDR1 SGHTA, CDR2 FQGNSA. The CDR3 extends over 13 amino acids. In nucleotides, the CDR3 is TGTGCCAGCAGCTTAGCGTCCACAGATACGCAGTATTTT. As protein: CASSLASTDTQYF.

DNA for the CDR3: TGTGCCATCCTCCTCTGGGGGACAGGCGGGGATCGGGACTATGGCTACACCTTC. This translates into CAILLWGTGGDRDYGYTF. V and J are TRBV2 and TRBJ1-2, with 8 bases aligning to TRBD1. In germline, CDR1 is SNHLY, CDR2 FYNNEI. The junction had 22 bases not matched to a gene; V was cut back by 10 bases and J by 3 bases. CDR3 length: 18 amino acids.

The rearrangement links TRBV2 to TRBJ2-3; D gene unclear. From germline, CDR1 is SNHLY and CDR2 FYNNEI. The CDR3 runs 12 residues. Trimming left V 6 bases short and J 6 bases short, with 10 bases between. CDR3 region: CASRLDSDTQYF. The CDR3 DNA follows: TGTGCCAGCAGACTCGACTCCGATACGCAGTATTTT. Drawing the rest from reference TRBV2 and TRBJ2-3, the complete variable domain is EPEVTQTPSHQVTQMGQEVILRCVPISNHLYFYWYRQILGQKVEFLVSFYNNEISEKSEIFDDQFSVERPDGSNFTLKIRSTKLEDSAMYFCASRLDSDTQYFGPGTRLTVL.

The chain links TRBV20-1 to TRBJ1-2; D remains ambiguous. The CDR3 totals 11 residues. The germline CDR1 and CDR2 sequences are DFQATT and SNEGSKA (reference sequence). The germline V and J ends were trimmed by 5 bases and 5 bases, with 9 bases remaining between them. The CDR3 spells CSAQQQYGYTF. As DNA, the CDR3 is TGCAGTGCTCAACAGCAATATGGCTACACCTTC.

A word on this clone: Other nucleotide sequences in the sample specify the same CDR3. The chain has TRBV6-1 and TRBJ2-1; no reliable D call. CDR1 and CDR2 from the germline V gene are MNHNS and SASEGT. The ends were cut back, 6 bases at V and 0 bases at J, with 9 bases in the middle. The CDR3 loop spans 14 amino acids. The CDR3: CASSRQSSYNEQFF. As DNA, the CDR3 is TGTGCCAGCAGCCGCCAGAGCTCCTACAATGAGCAGTTCTTC.

The rearrangement uses TRBV5-1 and TRBJ2-1, with 10 bases that match TRBD2. Looked up from germline, CDR1 is SGHRS and CDR2 is YFSETQ. Trimming took 3 bases from V and 2 from J; bases not matched to a gene: 5. The CDR3 runs to 16 residues. For the CDR3, the DNA is TGCGCCAGCAGCTCGCCTAGCGGGAGCACCTACAATGAGCAGTTCTTC. Translating it yields CASSSPSGSTYNEQFF.